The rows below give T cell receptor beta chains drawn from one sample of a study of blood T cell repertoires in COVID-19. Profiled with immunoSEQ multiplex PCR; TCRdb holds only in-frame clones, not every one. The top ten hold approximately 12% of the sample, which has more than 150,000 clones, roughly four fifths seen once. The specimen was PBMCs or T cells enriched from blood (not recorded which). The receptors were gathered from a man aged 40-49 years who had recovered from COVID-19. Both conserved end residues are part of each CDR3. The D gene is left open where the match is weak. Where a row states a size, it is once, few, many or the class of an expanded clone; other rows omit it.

CASSLTRHNYGYTF | TGTGCCAGCTCCCTTACCCGACATAACTATGGCTACACCTTC | - | TRBJ1-2 | - | TRBV27 | 14
CASSPPRTGAGYEQYF | TGTGCCAGCAGCCCTCCCCGAACAGGGGCTGGATACGAGCAGTACTTC | few | TRBJ2-7 | TRBD1 | TRBV11-2 | 16
CASSQGQGEEGYTF | TGCGCCAGCAGCCAGGGACAGGGAGAAGAGGGCTACACCTTC | - | TRBJ1-2 | TRBD1 | TRBV4-3 | 14
CASSLVTSSTYNEQFF | TGTGCCAGCAGCTTAGTGACTAGTTCAACCTACAATGAGCAGTTCTTC | - | TRBJ2-1 | - | TRBV7-8 | 16
CASSTYGGHTEAFF | TGTGCCAGCAGCACCTACGGGGGTCACACTGAAGCTTTCTTT | - | TRBJ1-1 | - | TRBV5-8 | 14
CASTLAAAYEQYF | TGTGCCAGCACCCTAGCGGCGGCCTACGAGCAGTACTTC | - | TRBJ2-7 | TRBD2 | TRBV28 | 13
CASSTGEREQFF | TGTGCCAGCAGCACGGGAGAGCGGGAGCAGTTCTTC | - | TRBJ2-1 | - | TRBV9 | 12
CASSRPDRVHEQYF | TGTGCCAGCAGCCGACCCGACAGGGTGCACGAGCAGTACTTC | - | TRBJ2-7 | TRBD1 | TRBV7-8 | 14
CASSLAGLRDRYTF | TGTGCCAGCAGCTTGGCCGGTTTGAGGGATCGCTACACCTTC | - | TRBJ1-2 | - | TRBV5-8 | 14
CASSHRGNYGYTF | TGTGCCAGCAGCCACAGGGGCAACTATGGCTACACCTTC | few | TRBJ1-2 | - | TRBV14 | 13
CASSYTSGSYNEQFF | TGTGCCAGCAGTTATACTAGCGGGAGCTACAATGAGCAGTTCTTC | - | TRBJ2-1 | TRBD2 | TRBV6-6 | 15
CASSPSSSGRALDTQYF | TGTGCCAGCTCACCCTCTTCTAGCGGGAGGGCGCTAGATACGCAGTATTTT | - | TRBJ2-3 | TRBD2 | TRBV18 | 17
CASSSGTGNGYTF | TGTGCCAGCAGCTCGGGGACAGGAAATGGCTACACCTTC | - | TRBJ1-2 | TRBD1 | TRBV7-9 | 13
CASSWTSSTQYF | TGTGCCAGCAGCTGGACATCGAGTACGCAGTATTTT | - | TRBJ2-3 | - | TRBV7-9 | 12
CASSFQTENTEAFF | TGTGCCAGCAGCTTCCAGACAGAAAACACTGAAGCTTTCTTT | few | TRBJ1-1 | - | TRBV7-2 | 14
CASSYWDRRGSYTF | TGTGCCAGCAGCTACTGGGACAGGCGGGGTAGCTACACCTTC | - | TRBJ1-2 | TRBD1 | TRBV5-4 | 14
CASRGGIQGPTDTQYF | TGTGCCAGCAGGGGTGGAATCCAGGGCCCCACAGATACGCAGTATTTT | - | TRBJ2-3 | - | TRBV5-4 | 16
CATRQASLLTNEKLFF | TGTGCCACACGACAGGCCTCGTTACTAACTAATGAAAAACTGTTTTTT | - | TRBJ1-4 | - | TRBV10-3 | 16
CASSHPDRGEETQYF | TGCGCCAGCAGTCATCCCGACAGGGGGGAAGAGACCCAGTACTTC | - | TRBJ2-5 | TRBD1 | TRBV5-1 | 15
CASSFRDVMEAFF | TGTGCCAGCAGCTTCCGGGATGTCATGGAAGCTTTCTTT | - | TRBJ1-1 | - | TRBV5-4 | 13
CASSLRLEGDTEAFF | TGCGCCAGCAGCCTAAGACTTGAGGGGGACACTGAAGCTTTCTTT | - | TRBJ1-1 | - | TRBV4-3 | 15
CASKTGNNSPLHF | TGTGCCAGCAAAACGGGAAATAATTCACCCCTCCACTTT | - | TRBJ1-6 | - | TRBV28 | 13
CASSYHRNLNTEAFF | TGTGCCAGCAGTTATCACAGAAATCTTAACACTGAAGCTTTCTTT | - | TRBJ1-1 | - | TRBV27 | 15
CASSSNSGNTIYF | TGTGCCAGCAGCTCCAACTCTGGAAACACCATATATTTT | few | TRBJ1-3 | - | TRBV7-9 | 13
CASTDHGRNEQFF | TGTGCCAGCACAGACCATGGGAGGAATGAGCAGTTCTTC | - | TRBJ2-1 | - | TRBV6-5 | 13
CASSQSSAGELFF | TGTGCCAGCAGCCAGAGTAGCGCCGGGGAGCTGTTTTTT | - | TRBJ2-2 | - | TRBV3-1/TRBV3-2 | 13
CASSFEGRTSGSRRASRNTGELFF | TGTGCCAGCAGCTTTGAGGGAAGGACTAGCGGGAGTCGTAGGGCTTCAAGGAACACCGGGGAGCTGTTTTTT | once | TRBJ2-2 | - | TRBV12-1 | 24
CASSLADTEAFF | TGTGCCAGCAGCTTGGCGGACACTGAAGCTTTCTTT | once | TRBJ1-1 | - | TRBV5-6 | 12
CASSGREGLFDTEAFF | TGTGCCAGCAGTGGGCGGGAGGGGCTTTTTGACACTGAAGCTTTCTTT | - | TRBJ1-1 | - | TRBV2 | 16
CASSRRDGYTF | TGTGCCAGCAGCCGTCGTGATGGCTACACCTTC | - | TRBJ1-2 | - | TRBV4-2 | 11
CASSHSPGGANTEAFF | TGTGCCAGCAGCCACTCCCCGGGAGGGGCTAACACTGAAGCTTTCTTT | - | TRBJ1-1 | - | TRBV3-1/TRBV3-2 | 16
CASSPTKTGVLNSPLHF | TGTGCCAGCAGCCCGACCAAGACAGGAGTTCTTAATTCACCCCTCCACTTT | - | TRBJ1-6 | - | TRBV4-2 | 17
CASSYSGGRTEAFF | TGTGCCAGCAGTTACTCTGGGGGGAGGACTGAAGCTTTCTTT | - | TRBJ1-1 | - | TRBV6-2/TRBV6-3 | 14
CASSLTSGRNEQFF | TGTGCCAGCAGCTTAACCAGCGGGAGGAATGAGCAGTTCTTC | few | TRBJ2-1 | TRBD2 | TRBV7-8 | 14
CASSVGGQGPMPNTEAFF | TGTGCCAGCAGCGTAGGAGGACAGGGGCCTATGCCGAACACTGAAGCTTTCTTT | once | TRBJ1-1 | TRBD1 | TRBV9 | 18
CASSLITNTEAFF | TGTGCCAGCAGCTTAATCACAAACACTGAAGCTTTCTTT | - | TRBJ1-1 | - | TRBV7-3 | 13
CASSPQGADSPLHF | TGTGCCAGCTCACCACAGGGGGCGGATTCACCCCTCCACTTT | - | TRBJ1-6 | TRBD1 | TRBV18 | 14
CASSQTSDYNEQFF | TGTGCCAGCAGTCAGACTAGCGACTACAATGAGCAGTTCTTC | - | TRBJ2-1 | TRBD2 | TRBV6-5 | 14
CASSDASGSGTGELFF | TGCGCCAGCAGCGATGCTAGCGGGAGTGGTACCGGGGAGCTGTTTTTT | - | TRBJ2-2 | TRBD2 | TRBV5-1 | 16
CASSHGQGANYGYTF | TGTGCCAGCAGCCATGGACAGGGAGCTAACTATGGCTACACCTTC | - | TRBJ1-2 | TRBD1 | TRBV3-1/TRBV3-2 | 15
CASSLFGTSGFNAQETQYF | TGTGCCAGCTCACTCTTTGGCACTTCAGGGTTTAATGCACAAGAGACCCAGTACTTC | - | TRBJ2-5 | - | TRBV18 | 19
CASSAQEAGQGKEEQYF | TGTGCCAGCAGCGCCCAAGAAGCGGGACAGGGTAAAGAAGAGCAGTACTTC | - | TRBJ2-7 | TRBD1 | TRBV9 | 17
CASSLYSGQGNYGYTF | TGTGCCAGCTCACTCTACTCCGGACAGGGGAACTATGGCTACACCTTC | - | TRBJ1-2 | TRBD1 | TRBV18 | 16
CASSLRVKQFF | TGTGCCAGCAGTTTACGGGTCAAGCAGTTCTTC | once | TRBJ2-1 | - | TRBV12-3/TRBV12-4 | 11
CASKQGVNTEAFF | TGTGCCAGCAAACAGGGTGTAAACACTGAAGCTTTCTTT | - | TRBJ1-1 | - | TRBV7-8 | 13